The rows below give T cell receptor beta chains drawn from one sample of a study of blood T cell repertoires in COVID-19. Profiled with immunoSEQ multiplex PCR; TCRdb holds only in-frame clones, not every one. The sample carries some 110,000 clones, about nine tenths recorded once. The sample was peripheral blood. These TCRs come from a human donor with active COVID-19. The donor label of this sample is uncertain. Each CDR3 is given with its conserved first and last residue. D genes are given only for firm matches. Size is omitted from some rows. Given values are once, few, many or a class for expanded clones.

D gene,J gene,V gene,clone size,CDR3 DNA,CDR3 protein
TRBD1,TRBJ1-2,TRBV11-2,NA,TGTGCCAGCAGCCAGGACAGGGGGAGCCTCTATGGCTACACCTTC,CASSQDRGSLYGYTF
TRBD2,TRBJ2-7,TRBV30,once,TGTGCCTGGAGTCCCATTAGCGGGGGGGGCTCCTACGAGCAGTACTTC,CAWSPISGGGSYEQYF
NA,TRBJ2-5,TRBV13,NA,TGTGCCAGCAGCTTTTTAGGGGGAGAGACCCAGTACTTC,CASSFLGGETQYF
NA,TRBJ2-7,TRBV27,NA,TGTGCCAGCAGTTTGTACGCTGACTTGGAGCAGTACTTC,CASSLYADLEQYF
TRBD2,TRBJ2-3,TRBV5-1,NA,TGCGCCAGCAGCCCCCGGACTAGCGGGGGCACAGATACGCAGTATTTT,CASSPRTSGGTDTQYF
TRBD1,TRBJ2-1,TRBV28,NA,TGTGCCAGCAGTGGCAGGGACAGGGGGCGTTCTGAGCAGTTCTTC,CASSGRDRGRSEQFF
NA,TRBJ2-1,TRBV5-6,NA,TGTGCCAGCAGCCCCTTAACCTTTAACTCCCTCTCCTACAATGAGCAGTTCTTC,CASSPLTFNSLSYNEQFF
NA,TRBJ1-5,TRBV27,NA,TGTGCCAGCAGCACCCCCGGGTTCAATCAGCCCCAGCATTTT,CASSTPGFNQPQHF
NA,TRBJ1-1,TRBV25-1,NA,TGTGCCAGCAGTGAGCGGGGGACTGAAGCTTTCTTT,CASSERGTEAFF
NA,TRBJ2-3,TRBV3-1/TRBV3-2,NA,TGTGCCAGCAGCCAAGAGGCCGACACAGATACGCAGTATTTT,CASSQEADTDTQYF
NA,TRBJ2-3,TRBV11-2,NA,TGTGCCAGCAGCTACAGCCGCGCCCTCTACACAGATACGCAGTATTTT,CASSYSRALYTDTQYF
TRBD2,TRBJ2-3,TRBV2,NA,TGTGCCGGTACGACTAGCGGGGGCCGGGATACGCAGTATTTT,CAGTTSGGRDTQYF
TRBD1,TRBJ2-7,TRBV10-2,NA,TGCGCCAGCAGTGAGTCGATTTCATTTTATCAGGGGGTTTACGAGCAGTACTTC,CASSESISFYQGVYEQYF
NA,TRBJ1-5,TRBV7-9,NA,TGTGCCAGCAGCCCAGGGACCGGGGGTCAGCCCCAGCATTTT,CASSPGTGGQPQHF
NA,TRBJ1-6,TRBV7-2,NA,TGTGCCAGCAGCGTTTTTCTTCGGAGCTCCTATAATTCACCCCTCCACTTT,CASSVFLRSSYNSPLHF
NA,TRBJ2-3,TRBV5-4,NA,TGTGCCAGCAGCTTTGGAGGGCGGGGTCCCAAATCGGCGCAGTATTTT,CASSFGGRGPKSAQYF
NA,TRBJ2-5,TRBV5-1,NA,TGCGCCACCCGGACAGGAGGGGAGACCCAGTACTTC,CATRTGGETQYF
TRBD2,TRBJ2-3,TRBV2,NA,TGTGCCGATGGGGCCGTCGGGGGGGATACGCAGTATTTT,CADGAVGGDTQYF
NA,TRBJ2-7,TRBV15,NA,TGTGCCACCAGCAGAGGGATACAGGGATCCGAGCAGTACTTC,CATSRGIQGSEQYF
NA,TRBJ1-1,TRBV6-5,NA,TGTGCCAGCAGTTACATCCGGGGGGCCGGTACTGAAGCTTTCTTT,CASSYIRGAGTEAFF
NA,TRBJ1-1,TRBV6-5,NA,TGTGCCACCCGACAGATCATGAACACTGAAGCTTTCTTT,CATRQIMNTEAFF
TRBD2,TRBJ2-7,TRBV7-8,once,TGTGCCAGCAGCCCTAGACCAGCCCGGACTAGCCTTACTTCCTACGAGCAGTACTTC,CASSPRPARTSLTSYEQYF
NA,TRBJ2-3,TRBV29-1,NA,TGCAGCGTTGAAGGGGGCGACGAGGGCACAGATACGCAGTATTTT,CSVEGGDEGTDTQYF
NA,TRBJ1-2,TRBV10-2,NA,TGCGCCAGCAACCAGGGGTACTATGGCTACACCTTC,CASNQGYYGYTF
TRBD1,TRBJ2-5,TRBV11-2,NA,TGTGCCAGCAGCCGGGACAGGGCAGAGACCCAGTACTTC,CASSRDRAETQYF
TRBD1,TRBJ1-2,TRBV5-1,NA,TGCGCCAGCAGCTCAGGGGGTTTTGGCTACACCTTC,CASSSGGFGYTF
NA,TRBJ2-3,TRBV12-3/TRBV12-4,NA,TGTGCCAGCAGACGACTCTTCTATACGCAGTATTTT,CASRRLFYTQYF
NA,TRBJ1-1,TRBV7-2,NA,TGTGCCAGCAGCTTACAGGGAGTACAGGGTGCGACTGAAGCTTTCTTT,CASSLQGVQGATEAFF
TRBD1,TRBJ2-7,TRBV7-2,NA,TGTGCCAGCAGCTTACGAGAGGGGGCTTCTTCCGAGCAGTACTTC,CASSLREGASSEQYF
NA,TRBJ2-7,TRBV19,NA,TGTGCCAGTAGTCCGACAGGTTCCTTCTACGAGCAGTACTTC,CASSPTGSFYEQYF
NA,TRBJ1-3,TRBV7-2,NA,TGTGCCAGCAGCCAAGGGACACTTAGCTCTGGAAACACCATATATTTT,CASSQGTLSSGNTIYF
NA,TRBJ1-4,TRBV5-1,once,TGCGCCAGCAGCTTGGGGGTAAACAGGGCGGCGAATGAAAAACTGTTTTTT,CASSLGVNRAANEKLFF